This T cell receptor beta chain was documented in a study of blood T cell repertoires in COVID-19. Study background: The United States, Italy and Spain provided the acute and convalescent COVID-19 samples.

Seattle enrolled patients during active infection and tracked them longitudinally. Germline values: CDR1 LNHDA, CDR2 SQIVND (reference sequence). The CDR3 loop spans 20 amino acids. Trimming at V came to 10 bases and at J to 0 bases, leaving 23 bases not matched to a gene. Original processing methods: Reference gene primer amplification gave nucleated cell count estimates. Sequencing was performed with immunoSEQ multiplex PCR; in TCRdb, only in-frame clones are kept and a portion is missing. D and trimming come from the DNA, and the V and J calls and clone size come from that table. The repertoire holds more than 200,000 clones, with more than 85% as singletons.

V and J are TRBV19 and TRBJ2-1; TRBD2 aligns across 8 bases. This sequence originates from a woman aged 55-70 years with COVID-19, enrolled during active disease. The material sequenced was peripheral blood. CDR3 in amino acids: CATRGEYLAGGLSSYNEQFF. As DNA, the CDR3 is TGTGCCACCCGAGGGGAGTATCTGGCGGGAGGATTGAGCTCCTACAATGAGCAGTTCTTC.